One and the same sample provided the 2 T cell receptor beta chains below, sequenced in a study of response to subunit inactivated influenza vaccine. One entry per CDR3 protein, called by TCRdb with MiXCR from the RT-PCR reads. Of 450,000 to 600,000 distinct CDR3 sequences listed, about 15% were seen once; the top ten hold roughly 3.1%. The source material was CD4+ T cells sorted from PBMCs, sampled roughly 24 months after vaccination. The source is a man between 50 and 75 years old who received an inactivated influenza vaccine.

This clonotype was seen a few times. This rearrangement joins TRBV5-1 to TRBJ1-6; D is unresolved. The V gene's germline CDR1 is SGHRS and CDR2 YFSETQ. There are 16 residues in the CDR3. V lost 6 bases and J 2 bases, leaving 15 bases between the germline ends. The CDR3 loop is CASTPGAQTYNSPLHF. The CDR3 coding sequence is TGCGCCAGCACCCCCGGCGCGCAGACCTATAATTCACCCCTCCACTTT. Variable domain in full (rest from reference TRBV5-1 and TRBJ1-6): KAGVTQTPRYLIKTRGQQVTLSCSPISGHRSVSWYQQTPGQGLQFLFEYFSETQRNKGNFPGRFSGRQFSNSRSEMNVSTLELGDSALYLCASTPGAQTYNSPLHFGNGTRLTVT.

The chain employs TRBV7-8 and TRBJ2-3; TRBD1 agrees at 10 bases. The CDR3 contains 15 residues. Germline CDR1 SGHVS, CDR2 FQNEAQ. Trimming at V came to 4 bases and at J to 5 bases, leaving 6 bases not matched to a gene. The DNA of the CDR3 is TGTGCCAGCAGCTCAGGACAGGGGGGGAGAGATACGCAGTATTTT. Amino acid sequence: CASSSGQGGRDTQYF.